This TCR beta chain was identified during a study of control samples from healthy donors and cancer patients. V lost 5 bases, J lost 2 bases, and 7 bases lay in between. CDR3 size: 12 residues. Germline V gene lookup returns CDR1 SGHTA and CDR2 FQGNSA. Produced via immunoSEQ multiplex PCR; TCRdb's table is partial and in-frame only. The data hold over 10,000 clones, with 77% observed a single time. Sequencing input: formalin-fixed, paraffin-embedded tissue. The chain couples TRBV7-2 to TRBJ2-7; D is undetermined. The sequence came from a male donor with melanoma. The CDR3 here is CASSEPPYEQYF. For the CDR3, the DNA is TGTGCCAGCAGCGAACCTCCCTACGAGCAGTACTTC.